This entry is about one TCR beta chain. The entry originates in a study of blood T cells in healthy people across ages. The V gene lost 8 bases and the J gene lost 4 bases, with 14 bases spanning the gap. There are 14 residues in the CDR3. Germline CDR1 SGHTA, CDR2 FQGNSA. Alongside a J-beta primer mix, a sample-barcoded 5' primer served in a second PCR lasting about 7 to 12 cycles. Template switching added a 12-random-nucleotide identifier to every cDNA molecule. TCRdb re-analysed the 5' RACE reads in MiXCR, keeping a single row per CDR3 protein. Among hundreds of thousands of distinct CDR3 sequences listed, roughly three fifths were seen once. Ten milliliters of peripheral blood were drawn from each donor into EDTA-treated tubes.

The clonotype comes from a middle-aged man in good health. The chain couples TRBV7-2 to TRBJ2-2; either TRBD1 or TRBD2 may fit D (5 bases each). Material: blood. CDR3 region: CASLQPGGTGELFF. In nucleotides, the CDR3 is TGTGCCAGCCTCCAGCCTGGGGGCACCGGGGAGCTGTTTTTT.